The 13 T cell receptor beta chains presented below share a single source sample, sequenced in a study of T cell responses to AZD1222 COVID-19 vaccine. Method: immunoSEQ multiplex PCR; TCRdb's copy keeps in-frame clones and lacks some. The sample consists of about 120,000 clones, approximately 91% of them appearing once. The specimen comprised peripheral blood, sampled on day 0 of AZD1222 vaccination. All receptors come from an adult in good health.

The gene calls are TRBV19 and TRBJ2-2; D ambiguous. The V end was cut by 1 base, the J end by 2 bases, with 11 bases between. The CDR3 runs to 16 residues. Germline V gene lookup returns CDR1 LNHDA and CDR2 SQIVND (reference sequence). The CDR3 coding sequence is TGTGCCAGTAGTATAGTGGCCTTAGCCAACACCGGGGAGCTGTTTTTT. This codes for CASSIVALANTGELFF.

This clone was seen only a few times. The chain has TRBV30 and TRBJ1-3; no clear D gene. This CDR3 comprises 14 residues. V lost 0 bases and J lost 0, with 6 bases in between. The V gene's germline CDR1 is GTSNPN and CDR2 SVGIG (reference sequence). In nucleotides, the CDR3 is TGTGCCTGGAGTGTTTGGAGCTCTGGAAACACCATATATTTT. Its protein is CAWSVWSSGNTIYF.

The V call is TRBV6-5, the J call TRBJ1-2, with a possible D match to TRBD1 (6 bases). The V end lost 7 bases, the J end lost 8 bases, and 17 bases lay between the germline ends. Per germline, CDR1 MNHEY and CDR2 SVGAGI. The length of the CDR3 is 13 residues. The CDR3 region is CASTDRSAGGYTF. The CDR3 coding sequence is TGTGCCAGCACCGACAGGTCCGCTGGGGGCTACACCTTC.

The chain combines TRBV5-1 with TRBJ2-2; 8 nucleotides line up with TRBD1. V trimming: 4 bases; J trimming: 1 base; junction bases outside the gene matches: 12. Germline-derived CDR1 and CDR2 are SGHRS and YFSETQ. The CDR3 contains 18 residues. The chain's CDR3 is CASSRLGDRGRNTGELFF. The CDR3 DNA sequence: TGCGCCAGCAGCCGACTGGGAGACAGGGGTCGGAACACCGGGGAGCTGTTTTTT.

The genes are TRBV7-2 and TRBJ1-1; 8 bases match TRBD1. The CDR3 has 15 amino acids. Germline-derived CDR1 and CDR2 are SGHTA and FQGNSA. V was clipped by 6 bases and J by 7 bases; unmatched bases: 13. This CDR3 reads CASRRPGGDRYEAFF. The CDR3 bases are TGTGCCAGCAGACGTCCAGGGGGCGATCGGTATGAAGCTTTCTTT.

V is TRBV7-2 and J is TRBJ2-5; D tentatively reads TRBD1 or TRBD2 (5 bases each). Germline V gives CDR1 SGHTA, CDR2 FQGNSA. V was clipped by 3 bases and J by 5 bases, with 16 bases between them. This CDR3 is 15 amino acids long. This CDR3 reads CASSFVLEWGETQYF. CDR3 DNA sequence: TGTGCCAGCAGCTTTGTATTGGAGTGGGGGGAGACCCAGTACTTC.

The chain joins TRBV24-1 to TRBJ2-5, with 7 bases identical to TRBD1. The germline gives CDR1 KGHDR, CDR2 SFDVKD. This CDR3 is built from 14 residues. With V trimmed by 5 bases and J by 6 bases, 8 bases remained unmatched. The CDR3: CATSVTGSGKTQYF. As DNA, the CDR3 is TGTGCCACCAGTGTGACAGGGTCGGGAAAGACCCAGTACTTC.

The CDR3 loop reads CASSLRGPDTGELFF. The CDR3 DNA reads TGTGCCAGCAGCTTAAGGGGGCCCGACACCGGGGAGCTGTTTTTT. This rearrangement joins TRBV7-3 to TRBJ2-2; TRBD1 might be the D (6 bases). The germline V and J ends were trimmed by 1 base and 3 bases, with 9 bases remaining between them. The CDR3 loop spans 15 amino acids. The germline CDR1 and CDR2 sequences are SGHTA and FQGTGA.

Worth noting for this clone: The same CDR3 is also encoded by other DNA sequences in this sample. This rearrangement joins TRBV7-9 to TRBJ2-1, with D unresolved. CDR3 size: 13 residues. Germline loops: CDR1 SEHNR, CDR2 FQNEAQ (reference sequence). V lost 1 base and J lost 9, with 10 bases in between. CDR3 sequence (DNA): TGTGCCAGCAGCTTAGGACAAGTTGGTGAGCAGTTCTTC. This encodes CASSLGQVGEQFF.

The chain couples TRBV5-6 to TRBJ2-1; 9 nucleotides align to TRBD1. The CDR3 has 18 residues. Germline-derived CDR1 and CDR2 are SGHDT and YYEEEE. With V trimmed by 3 bases and J by 5 bases, 15 bases remained unmatched. The CDR3 DNA sequence: TGTGCCAGCAGCTACCTCGATCTTGGACAGGGGAGGAACAATGAGCAGTTCTTC. Its translation is CASSYLDLGQGRNNEQFF. Based on the CDR3 plus reference TRBV5-6 and TRBJ2-1, the full variable domain is DAGVTQSPTHLIKTRGQQVTLRCSPKSGHDTVSWYQQALGQGPQFIFQYYEEEERQRGNFPDRFSGHQFPNYSSELNVNALLLGDSALYLCASSYLDLGQGRNNEQFFGPGTRLTVL.

V is TRBV21-1 and J is TRBJ1-1. TRBV21-1 is a documented pseudogene. CDR3 length: 12 amino acids. CDR3 residues: CASSKGKGEAFF. Written as DNA, the CDR3 is TGTGCCAGCAGCAAAGGGAAAGGTGAAGCTTTCTTT.

J is TRBJ1-2 and V is TRBV30; D perhaps matches TRBD1 (6 bases). The germline V gene encodes CDR1 GTSNPN and CDR2 SVGIG (reference sequence). This CDR3 has 13 amino acids. V lost 3 bases and J lost 5, with 13 bases in between. CDR3 in DNA: TGTGCCTGGAGGGACAGACCTCCGTATGGCTACACCTTC. It is translated as CAWRDRPPYGYTF.

The chain uses TRBV27 and TRBJ1-6; 7 positions match TRBD1. CDR3 length equals 14 residues. J lost 9 bases, V lost 8 bases, and 10 bases had no gene match. Germline V CDR1 and CDR2: MNHEY, SMNVEV (reference sequence). Here the CDR3 reads CASLPHQGGSPLHF. The CDR3 bases are TGTGCCAGCCTGCCCCATCAGGGGGGTTCACCCCTCCACTTT.